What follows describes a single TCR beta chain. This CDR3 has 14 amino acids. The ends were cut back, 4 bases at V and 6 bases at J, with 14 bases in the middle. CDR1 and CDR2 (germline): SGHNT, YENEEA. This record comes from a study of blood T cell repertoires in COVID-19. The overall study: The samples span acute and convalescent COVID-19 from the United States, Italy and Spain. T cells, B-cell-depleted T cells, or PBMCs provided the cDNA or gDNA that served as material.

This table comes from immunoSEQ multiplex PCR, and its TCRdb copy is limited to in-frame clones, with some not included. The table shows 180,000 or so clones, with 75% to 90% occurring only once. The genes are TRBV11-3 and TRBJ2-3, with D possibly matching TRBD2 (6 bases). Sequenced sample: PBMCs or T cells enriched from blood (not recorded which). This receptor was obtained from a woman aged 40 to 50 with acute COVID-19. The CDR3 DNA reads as TGTGCCAGCAGCTGGGGAGGTGGGGTCGATACGCAGTATTTT. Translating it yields CASSWGGGVDTQYF. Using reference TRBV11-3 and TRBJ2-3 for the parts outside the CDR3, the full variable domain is EAGVVQSPRYKIIEKKQPVAFWCNPISGHNTLYWYLQNLGQGPELLIRYENEEAVDDSQLPKDRFSAERLKGVDSTLKIQPAELGDSAVYLCASSWGGGVDTQYFGPGTRLTVL.